This is a list of T cell receptor beta chains from one sample in a study of shared clonotypes between healthy human individuals. Profiled with immunoSEQ multiplex PCR; TCRdb holds only in-frame clones, not every one. The sample has roughly 1,600,000 clones, just under 99% seen once. Sequencing was carried out using naive CD4+ T cells sorted from blood. The receptors shown here come from a man aged 25-45 years in good health. Both conserved end residues are part of each CDR3. D genes are given only for firm matches. Size is omitted from some rows. Given values are once, few, many or a class for expanded clones.

TRBD2	NA	TRBV18	TRBJ2-3	CASSPGLAGDGQYF	TGTGCCAGCTCACCGGGACTAGCGGGAGATGGGCAGTATTTT
TRBD1	NA	TRBV18	TRBJ2-7	CASSPDRELSYEQYF	TGTGCCAGCTCCCCTGACAGGGAACTCTCCTACGAGCAGTACTTC
NA	once	TRBV6-5	TRBJ2-2	CASSLMPAANTGELFF	TGTGCCAGCAGTTTGATGCCTGCCGCGAACACCGGGGAGCTGTTTTTT
NA	NA	TRBV5-1	TRBJ1-1	CASSLRVGSTEAFF	TGCGCCAGCAGCTTGAGGGTGGGTTCGACTGAAGCTTTCTTT
TRBD1	NA	TRBV19	TRBJ2-7	CASSGQGNYEQYF	TGTGCCAGTAGTGGACAGGGCAACTACGAGCAGTACTTC
NA	NA	TRBV5-6	TRBJ1-1	CASSWRGADEAFF	TGTGCCAGCAGCTGGCGGGGGGCGGATGAAGCTTTCTTT
NA	NA	TRBV14	TRBJ2-2	CASSHFKDWANTGELFF	TGTGCCAGCAGCCATTTTAAGGACTGGGCGAACACCGGGGAGCTGTTTTTT
NA	NA	TRBV15	TRBJ2-2	CATSRDESNTGELFF	TGTGCCACCAGCAGAGACGAATCGAACACCGGGGAGCTGTTTTTT
NA	NA	TRBV5-4	TRBJ2-2	CASSLGGGTGELFF	TGTGCCAGCTCCTTGGGAGGGGGCACCGGGGAGCTGTTTTTT
NA	NA	TRBV10-3	TRBJ2-2	CAITATANTGELFF	TGTGCCATCACGGCTACCGCGAACACCGGGGAGCTGTTTTTT
NA	NA	TRBV5-1	TRBJ1-3	CASSWGDGYSGNTIYF	TGCGCCAGCAGCTGGGGGGACGGTTACTCTGGAAACACCATATATTTT
NA	NA	TRBV2	TRBJ2-5	CASSDKGTALKTQYF	TGTGCCAGCAGTGACAAGGGGACTGCCCTAAAGACCCAGTACTTC
NA	NA	TRBV7-9	TRBJ2-3	CASSFGGSVTDTQYF	TGTGCCAGCAGCTTCGGAGGGAGTGTCACAGATACGCAGTATTTT
NA	NA	TRBV7-8	TRBJ1-3	CASSLRDTGNTIYF	TGTGCCAGCAGCTTGAGGGATACTGGAAACACCATATATTTT
NA	NA	TRBV7-6	TRBJ2-3	CASSSGTSTDTQYF	TGTGCCAGCAGCTCTGGGACGAGCACAGATACGCAGTATTTT
NA	NA	TRBV6-5	TRBJ2-3	CASSSTGTSTDTQYF	TGTGCCAGCAGTAGCACCGGGACGAGCACAGATACGCAGTATTTT
NA	NA	TRBV6-5	TRBJ2-7	CASSYSRERYEQYF	TGTGCCAGCAGTTACAGTCGAGAGCGGTACGAGCAGTACTTC
TRBD2	NA	TRBV18	TRBJ2-7	CASSPRAASGSPYEQYF	TGTGCCAGCTCACCACGGGCGGCTAGCGGGAGTCCCTACGAGCAGTACTTC
NA	NA	TRBV5-4	TRBJ1-1	CASSLAKVNTEAFF	TGTGCCAGCAGCTTGGCCAAGGTCAACACTGAAGCTTTCTTT
NA	NA	TRBV14	TRBJ2-7	CASSRQDRYEQYF	TGTGCCAGCAGCCGTCAGGACCGGTACGAGCAGTACTTC
NA	NA	TRBV29-1	TRBJ1-2	CSVNRVGDGYTF	TGCAGCGTTAACAGGGTGGGGGATGGCTACACCTTC
TRBD2	NA	TRBV11-2	TRBJ2-7	CASSLVPRGLAYEQYF	TGTGCCAGCAGCTTAGTCCCTCGGGGACTAGCCTACGAGCAGTACTTC